This TCR beta chain was identified during a study of blood T cell repertoires in COVID-19. Study context: T cells, B-cell-depleted T cells, or PBMCs supplied cDNA or gDNA.

Assay: immunoSEQ multiplex PCR; the TCRdb copy retains only in-frame clones and omits some. The sample yields around 290,000 clones, less than 90% seen once. The origin of this receptor is a woman between 65 and 79 years old with COVID-19, enrolled during active disease. The sequenced sample was peripheral blood.

This CDR3 is CASSLAGRTDTQYF. The CDR3 DNA sequence: TGTGCCAGCAGCCTAGCGGGGCGCACAGATACGCAGTATTTT. V is TRBV3-1 (or the pseudogene TRBV3-2) and J is TRBJ2-3; 8 nucleotides align to TRBD2. Germline V gene sequence: CDR1 LGHDT, CDR2 YNNKEL (reference sequence). The CDR3 runs 14 residues. The V segment lost 4 bases and the J segment 1 base; nucleotides outside the gene matches: 1.